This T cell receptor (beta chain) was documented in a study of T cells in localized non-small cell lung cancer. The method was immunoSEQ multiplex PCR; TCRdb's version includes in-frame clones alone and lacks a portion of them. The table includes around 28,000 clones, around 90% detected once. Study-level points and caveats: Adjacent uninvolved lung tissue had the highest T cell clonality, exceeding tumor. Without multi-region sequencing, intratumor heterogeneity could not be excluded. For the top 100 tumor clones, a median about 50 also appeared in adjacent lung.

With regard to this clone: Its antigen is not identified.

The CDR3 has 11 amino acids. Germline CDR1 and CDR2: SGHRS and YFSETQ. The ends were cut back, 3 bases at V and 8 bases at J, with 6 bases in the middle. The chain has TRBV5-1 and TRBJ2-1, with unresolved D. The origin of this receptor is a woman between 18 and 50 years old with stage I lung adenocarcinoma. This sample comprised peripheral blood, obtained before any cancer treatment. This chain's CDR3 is CASSSADEQFF. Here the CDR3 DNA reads TGCGCCAGCAGCTCCGCGGATGAGCAGTTCTTC.